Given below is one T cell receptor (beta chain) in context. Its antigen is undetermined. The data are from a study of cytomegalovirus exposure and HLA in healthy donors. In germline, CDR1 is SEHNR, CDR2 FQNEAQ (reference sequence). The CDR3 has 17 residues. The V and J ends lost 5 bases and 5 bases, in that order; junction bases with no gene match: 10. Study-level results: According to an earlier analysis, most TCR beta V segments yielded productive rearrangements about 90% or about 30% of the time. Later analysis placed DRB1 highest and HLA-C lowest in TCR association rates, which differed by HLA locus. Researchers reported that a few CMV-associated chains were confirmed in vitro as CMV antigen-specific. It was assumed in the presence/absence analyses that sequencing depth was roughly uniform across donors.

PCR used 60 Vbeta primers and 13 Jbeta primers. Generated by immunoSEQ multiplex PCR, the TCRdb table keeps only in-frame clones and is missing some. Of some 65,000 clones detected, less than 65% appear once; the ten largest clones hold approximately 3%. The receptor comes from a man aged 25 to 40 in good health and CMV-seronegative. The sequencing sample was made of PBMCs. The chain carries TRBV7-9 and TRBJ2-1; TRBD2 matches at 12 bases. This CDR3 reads CASSPRGLAGSNNEQFF. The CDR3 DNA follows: TGTGCCAGCAGCCCCAGAGGACTAGCGGGGAGTAACAATGAGCAGTTCTTC.